This note documents a single T cell receptor (beta chain) sequence. In the authors' workflow: Amplification from reference gene primers served as the basis for estimated nucleated cell counts. Assay: immunoSEQ multiplex PCR; the TCRdb copy retains only in-frame clones and omits some. That table supplies the V and J calls and clone size; D and trimming were determined from the DNA. The sample carries more than 250,000 clones, about nine tenths recorded once. The source of the sample is a study of blood T cell repertoires in COVID-19. On the study more broadly: Spain, Italy and the United States supplied samples that represented acute and convalescent COVID-19. Sources were T cells, B-cell-depleted T cells, or PBMCs; the material itself was cDNA or gDNA.

Followed over time, Seattle patients had been enrolled while infection was active. This CDR3 is 16 amino acids long. V lost 7 bases and J lost 1; bases outside the gene matches: 8. Germline assignment: CDR1 LNHDA and CDR2 SQIVND (reference sequence). V usage is TRBV19 and J usage is TRBJ2-2; 8 bases align to TRBD2. The receptor was isolated from a woman in her twenties or thirties with COVID-19, enrolled during active disease. The sample consisted of peripheral blood. CDR3 protein: CASTSSGVLNTGELFF. The CDR3 bases are TGTGCCAGTACAAGTAGCGGGGTCTTGAACACCGGGGAGCTGTTTTTT.